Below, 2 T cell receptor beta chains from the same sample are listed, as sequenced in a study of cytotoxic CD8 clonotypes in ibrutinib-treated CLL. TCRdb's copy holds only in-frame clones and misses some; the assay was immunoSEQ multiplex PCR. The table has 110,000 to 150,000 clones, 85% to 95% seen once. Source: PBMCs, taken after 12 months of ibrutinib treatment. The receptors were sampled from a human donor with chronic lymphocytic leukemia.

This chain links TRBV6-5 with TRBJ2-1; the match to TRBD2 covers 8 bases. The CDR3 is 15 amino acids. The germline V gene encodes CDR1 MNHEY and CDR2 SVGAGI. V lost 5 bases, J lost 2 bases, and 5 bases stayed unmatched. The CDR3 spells CASSQLADAYNEQFF. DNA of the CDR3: TGTGCCAGCAGTCAACTAGCGGACGCCTACAATGAGCAGTTCTTC.

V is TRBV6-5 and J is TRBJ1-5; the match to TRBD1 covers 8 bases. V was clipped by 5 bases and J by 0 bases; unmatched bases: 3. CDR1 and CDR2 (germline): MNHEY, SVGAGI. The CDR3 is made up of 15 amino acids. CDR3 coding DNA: TGTGCCAGCAGTCCCGGACAGGGTAGCAATCAGCCCCAGCATTTT. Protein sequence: CASSPGQGSNQPQHF.